The sequence of this T cell receptor (beta chain) was determined in a study of identifying expanded T cells in peripheral blood. General study points: Technical replicates showed roughly 1.2 changed clones; two weeks about 16; four weeks 19.

A word on this clone: Antigen unknown.

Clones were sequenced by immunoSEQ multiplex PCR, and TCRdb holds only the in-frame ones, with some missing. The repertoire has roughly 92,000 clones, about 88% of them found once; the top ten carry roughly 19%. The sequenced sample consisted of blood. This clonotype was sampled from a person aged 18-70 years in good health.

CDR3 in DNA: TGCGCCAGCAGCCAAGATCTTAGGGTAACGGGGGGCTACACCTTC. Translated, it gives CASSQDLRVTGGYTF. V and J are TRBV4-1 and TRBJ1-2; D not resolved. The CDR3 is 15 residues long. Germline V gene data show CDR1 as MGHRA and CDR2 as YSYEKL. V lost 0 bases, J lost 8 bases, and 16 bases lay in between.